Presented here are 17 T cell receptor beta chains from one specimen sequenced in a study of blood T cell repertoires in COVID-19. This table comes from immunoSEQ multiplex PCR, and its TCRdb copy is limited to in-frame clones, with some not included. Of some 300,000 clones in the sample, around nine tenths are singletons; the top ten hold approximately 2.9%. Sequencing input: PBMCs or T cells enriched from blood (not recorded which). Every receptor here comes from a woman aged 50 to 60 who had been exposed to COVID-19.

This chain uses TRBV19 with TRBJ2-5; 8 bases align to TRBD2. This CDR3 region has 16 residues. The trim removed 5 bases at V and 2 bases at J, leaving 10 bases unmatched. Germline loops: CDR1 LNHDA, CDR2 SQIVND (reference sequence). DNA of the CDR3: TGTGCCAGTAGTGTAAGACTAGCGAGAGGGCAAGAGACCCAGTACTTC. Amino acids: CASSVRLARGQETQYF.

The V call is TRBV5-1, the J call TRBJ2-1, with TRBD2 as a possible D gene (6 bases). The CDR3 spans 15 residues. CDR1 and CDR2 from the germline V gene are SGHRS and YFSETQ. V was shortened by 1 base and J by 7 bases, with 15 bases between the two germline ends. The CDR3 is CASSLSGSIRNEQFF. The CDR3 nucleotides read TGCGCCAGCAGCTTGAGCGGGTCTATAAGAAATGAGCAGTTCTTC.

The V and J genes are TRBV28 and TRBJ1-1; D is perhaps TRBD1 (5 bases). V was cut by 4 bases and J by 4 bases, with 10 bases left in between. This CDR3 contains 13 residues. Germline values: CDR1 MDHEN, CDR2 SYDVKM. CDR3 nucleotides: TGTGCCAGCAGTTCCGCAGGGCTCACTGAAGCTTTCTTT. Protein: CASSSAGLTEAFF.

This clone was recorded a few times. The chain uses TRBV2 and TRBJ2-1; 10 bases align to TRBD2. CDR3 length equals 14 residues. Losses at the gene ends were 4 bases for V and 8 bases for J; bases not matched to a gene: 5. The V gene's germline CDR1 is SNHLY and CDR2 FYNNEI. CDR3 sequence: CASSGASGGHEQFF. For the CDR3, the DNA is TGTGCCAGCAGTGGGGCTAGCGGGGGCCATGAGCAGTTCTTC.

V is TRBV4-1 and J is TRBJ1-4; D is possibly TRBD1 (5 bases). The germline V gene encodes CDR1 MGHRA and CDR2 YSYEKL. The CDR3 has 13 amino acids. The V end lost 0 bases, the J end lost 11 bases, and 10 bases lay between the germline ends. CDR3 coding DNA: TGCGCCAGCAGCCAAGATCGGGGGGGGAAACTGTTTTTT. Its translation: CASSQDRGGKLFF.

This chain links TRBV7-9 with TRBJ1-4; D remains ambiguous. The CDR3 has 12 amino acids. V was clipped by 4 bases and J by 12 bases, with 12 bases between them. Germline V lookup: CDR1 SEHNR, CDR2 FQNEAQ (reference sequence). The CDR3 sequence is CASSSMGRELFF. CDR3 DNA: TGTGCCAGCAGCTCCATGGGGAGGGAACTGTTTTTT.

The chain carries TRBV2 and TRBJ2-7; perhaps TRBD2 as D (5 bases). CDR1 and CDR2 from the germline V gene are SNHLY and FYNNEI. The CDR3 contains 14 residues. V lost 6 bases to trimming and J lost 0 bases, with 12 bases between them. The CDR3 nucleotides read TGTGCCAGCAGATTAGACTACAACTCCTACGAGCAGTACTTC. Translation: CASRLDYNSYEQYF.

The chain has TRBV19 and TRBJ1-1; D ambiguous. Trimming left V 5 bases short and J 5 bases short, with 12 bases between. Per germline, CDR1 LNHDA and CDR2 SQIVND (reference sequence). The CDR3 loop spans 13 amino acids. The CDR3 DNA sequence: TGTGCCAGTAGTGAAGAATACTTTACTGAAGCTTTCTTT. Translation: CASSEEYFTEAFF.

The genes are TRBV18 and TRBJ1-1, with 11 positions matching TRBD1. From germline, CDR1 is KGHSH and CDR2 LQKENI. CDR3 length: 14 amino acids. Unmatched junction bases numbered 2, after V lost 4 bases and J lost 4 bases. The DNA for the CDR3 is TGTGCCAGCTCACGGGACAGGGGGGTCACTGAAGCTTTCTTT. Its protein product is CASSRDRGVTEAFF.

J is TRBJ2-1 and V is TRBV5-4, with TRBD1 matching over 10 bases. There are 14 residues in the CDR3. The germline V gene encodes CDR1 SGHNT and CDR2 YYREEE (reference sequence). V gave up 3 bases and J gave up 6 bases; unmatched junction bases: 3. The CDR3 sequence: CASSSRTGGNEQFF. The CDR3 region has the DNA TGTGCCAGCAGCTCAAGGACAGGGGGCAATGAGCAGTTCTTC.

The chain combines TRBV30 with TRBJ1-5, with a weak D call TRBD1 (6 bases). Germline V gene sequence: CDR1 GTSNPN, CDR2 SVGIG (reference sequence). CDR3 size: 18 residues. Trimming took 0 bases from V and 0 from J, leaving 18 bases between them. The DNA for the CDR3 is TGTGCCTGGAGTGTAGGAAAAACAGGGACGTATAGCAATCAGCCCCAGCATTTT. Its protein product is CAWSVGKTGTYSNQPQHF.

J is TRBJ1-2 and V is TRBV28; a weak D match, TRBD1 (6 bases). The V end was cut by 1 base, the J end by 3 bases, with 9 bases between. The CDR3 covers 14 residues. Germline CDR1 reads MDHEN; CDR2 reads SYDVKM. CDR3 sequence reads: CASSLLSGDYGYTF. The CDR3 DNA follows: TGTGCCAGCAGTTTATTGTCAGGGGACTATGGCTACACCTTC.

The chain recombines TRBV14 with TRBJ1-5; no reliable D call. Trimming took off 4 bases at V and 7 bases at J, with 11 bases between the two ends. The CDR3 length is 13 residues. Germline CDR1 and CDR2: SGHDN and FVKESK. CDR3 residues: CASSPGFGQPQHF. For the CDR3, the DNA is TGTGCCAGCAGCCCCGGGTTCGGACAGCCCCAGCATTTT.

The V call is TRBV5-1, the J call TRBJ2-1; D might be TRBD2 (6 bases). V shed 4 bases and J shed 0 bases, with 11 bases lying between them. The CDR3 loop spans 15 amino acids. Germline V lookup: CDR1 SGHRS, CDR2 YFSETQ. DNA of the CDR3: TGCGCCAGCAGCCGCGGGGAAAGCTCCTACAATGAGCAGTTCTTC. Translating it yields CASSRGESSYNEQFF.

The chain carries TRBV6-5 and TRBJ1-6; D is unresolved. The V gene lost 3 bases and the J gene lost 8 bases, with 11 bases spanning the gap. There are 14 residues in the CDR3. CDR1 is MNHEY, CDR2 SVGAGI, per germline. The CDR3 nucleotides read TGTGCCAGCAGTTATGGCACCGTTCATTCACCCCTCCACTTT. This sequence encodes CASSYGTVHSPLHF.

The rearrangement links TRBV2 to TRBJ1-5, with a weak D call TRBD1 (5 bases). This CDR3 has 16 amino acids. Germline V gene data show CDR1 as SNHLY and CDR2 as FYNNEI. V was pared by 1 base and J by 0 bases, with 10 bases between. The CDR3 nucleotides read TGTGCCAGCAGTGAAGGCGGGACTTATAGCAATCAGCCCCAGCATTTT. Translation gives CASSEGGTYSNQPQHF. Together with reference TRBV2 and TRBJ1-5, the CDR3 gives the full variable domain: EPEVTQTPSHQVTQMGQEVILRCVPISNHLYFYWYRQILGQKVEFLVSFYNNEISEKSEIFDDQFSVERPDGSNFTLKIRSTKLEDSAMYFCASSEGGTYSNQPQHFGDGTRLSIL.

The rearrangement joins TRBV5-4 to TRBJ1-1; 8 bases agree with TRBD1. CDR1 SGHNT and CDR2 YYREEE come from the germline V gene (reference sequence). The CDR3 has 16 residues. The trim removed 3 bases at V and 1 base at J, leaving 8 bases unmatched. The CDR3 nucleotides are TGTGCCAGCAGCTCCGGGGGCGGGACAGGGAACACTGAAGCTTTCTTT. It encodes CASSSGGGTGNTEAFF.